Given below is one T cell receptor beta chain in context. The data were taken from a study of blood T cell repertoires in COVID-19. Background on the study: COVID-19 samples collected from the United States, Italy and Spain covered acute and convalescent phases. Sources were T cells, B-cell-depleted T cells, or PBMCs; the material itself was cDNA or gDNA.

Authors' methods: Amplification of reference gene primers provided the estimated nucleated cell counts. Generated by immunoSEQ multiplex PCR, the TCRdb table keeps only in-frame clones and is missing some. The V and J calls and the clone size are those of that table, but D and trimming were determined from the DNA. The repertoire holds under 200,000 clones, with 88% as singletons. CDR1 is MNHEY and CDR2 is SVGAGI in the germline V gene. J was trimmed by 0 bases and V by 6 bases; bases with no gene match: 6. The CDR3 has 15 amino acids. This sequence joins TRBV6-5 and TRBJ1-2, with 8 bases identical to TRBD1. The TCR sequence derives from a man younger than 30 with active or convalescent COVID-19. Material for sequencing was peripheral blood. As DNA, the CDR3 is TGTGCCAGCAGACTAGGGACAGGAACTAACTATGGCTACACCTTC. Residues: CASRLGTGTNYGYTF.